Detailed here is one TCR beta chain. Different DNA sequences within this sample yield the same CDR3. This entry belongs to a study of OX40 agonist ivuxolimab in advanced cancers. Background on the study: The dose-escalation cohort was over 65% male, with a mean age of about 58 years, ranging about 23 to 80.

The method was immunoSEQ multiplex PCR; TCRdb's version includes in-frame clones alone and lacks a portion of them. This sample has approximately 87,000 clones, with approximately 88% found just once. In germline, CDR1 is KGHSH, CDR2 LQKENI. J was trimmed by 6 bases and V by 3 bases; bases with no gene match: 7. This CDR3 has 16 amino acids. The sample was CD4+ or CD8+ T cells sorted from blood, taken in a trial of the OX40 agonist ivuxolimab. This receptor was obtained from an adult with an advanced solid tumor such as melanoma, head and neck, liver or kidney cancer. The chain combines TRBV18 with TRBJ2-3; 12 nucleotides match TRBD2. The CDR3: CASSPLAGGPSDTQYF. DNA for the CDR3: TGTGCCAGCTCACCCCTAGCGGGAGGGCCCTCGGATACGCAGTATTTT.